The next 26 T cell receptor beta chains were all read from a single sample in a study of cytomegalovirus exposure and HLA in healthy donors. In the PCR, 60 Vbeta and 13 Jbeta primers were used. Clones were read by immunoSEQ multiplex PCR, and TCRdb kept only the in-frame ones, dropping some. The sample has approximately 220,000 clones; roughly 83% are singletons. The sequencing input was PBMCs. Receptor source: a girl under 18 in good health and CMV-seronegative.

The sample holds one count of this clone. V and J are TRBV6-5 and TRBJ2-7, with 9 bases identical to TRBD1. CDR1 is MNHEY, CDR2 SVGAGI, per germline. The CDR3 runs to 14 residues. V lost 6 bases and J lost 9; bases outside the gene matches: 12. CDR3 sequence (DNA): TGTGCCAGCAGCGCACAGGGGGCGCTGGGGGGGCAGTACTTC. Protein product: CASSAQGALGGQYF.

The chain couples TRBV9 to TRBJ2-7; D is undetermined. The CDR3 length is 16 residues. V lost 3 bases and J 0 bases, leaving 16 bases between the germline ends. From germline, CDR1 is SGDLS and CDR2 YYNGEE. CDR3 sequence: CASSGVEAASSYEQYF. DNA of the CDR3: TGTGCCAGCAGCGGGGTCGAGGCAGCCAGCTCCTACGAGCAGTACTTC.

The rearrangement uses TRBV5-1 and TRBJ2-2, with 8 bases matching TRBD1. The germline gives CDR1 SGHRS, CDR2 YFSETQ. The V gene end was trimmed by 2 bases and the J gene end by 4 bases; junction bases not matched to a gene: 4. The CDR3 is 15 amino acids. The chain's CDR3 is CASSFGQGATGELFF. The CDR3 DNA reads as TGCGCCAGCAGCTTTGGACAGGGAGCCACCGGGGAGCTGTTTTTT.

The chain combines TRBV10-3 with TRBJ2-7; 7 positions agree with TRBD1. In germline, CDR1 is ENHRY, CDR2 SYGVKD. CDR3 length equals 12 residues. Trimming at V came to 7 bases and at J to 3 bases, leaving 3 bases not matched to a gene. Written as DNA, the CDR3 is TGTGCCATCACCGGGACAGACTACGAGCAGTACTTC. It translates to CAITGTDYEQYF.

The rearrangement uses TRBV27 and TRBJ2-7; 9 bases fit TRBD2. The CDR3 sequence is 16 residues long. CDR1 is MNHEY and CDR2 is SMNVEV in the germline V gene (reference sequence). Trimming at V came to 3 bases and at J to 2 bases, leaving 8 bases not matched to a gene. CDR3 residues: CASSFLRGGGAYEQYF. CDR3 sequence (DNA): TGTGCCAGCAGTTTCCTAAGAGGCGGGGGGGCCTACGAGCAGTACTTC.

The gene calls are TRBV2 and TRBJ2-7, with D perhaps TRBD1 (6 bases). Trimming took off 4 bases at V and 11 bases at J, with 18 bases between the two ends. The CDR3 has 13 residues. Germline CDR1 and CDR2: SNHLY and FYNNEI. The CDR3 DNA sequence: TGTGCCAGCAGTGCTCAGATAACAGGGCTGGAGTACTTC. Amino acids: CASSAQITGLEYF.

This chain connects TRBV6-5 to TRBJ1-1; no definite D call. Germline assignment: CDR1 MNHEY and CDR2 SVGAGI. Trimming removed 5 bases at V and 5 bases at J, with 12 bases between. The CDR3 is 13 amino acids. This CDR3 is CASSVKARTEAFF. Here the CDR3 DNA reads TGTGCCAGCAGTGTTAAGGCGAGGACTGAAGCTTTCTTT.

Points on this clone: This CDR3 is also generated by other DNA sequences in the sample. The chain combines TRBV18 with TRBJ1-6; 9 nucleotides align to TRBD1. V gave up 6 bases and J gave up 6 bases; unmatched junction bases: 3. The CDR3 loop spans 14 amino acids. The germline gives CDR1 KGHSH, CDR2 LQKENI. CDR3 loop: CASSPGQGNSPLHF. CDR3 nucleotides: TGTGCCAGCTCCCCGGGACAGGGTAATTCACCCCTCCACTTT.

This clone has only a few counts. V and J are TRBV6-1 and TRBJ1-1; D perhaps matches TRBD1 (5 bases). V lost 11 bases and J 4 bases, leaving 20 bases between the germline ends. Germline V lookup: CDR1 MNHNS, CDR2 SASEGT. The CDR3 length is 14 residues. CDR3 residues: CASRRGIDGTEAFF. The CDR3 DNA sequence: TGTGCCTCGAGGCGGGGGATCGATGGCACTGAAGCTTTCTTT.

This chain joins TRBV29-1 and TRBJ1-2; D is ambiguous. The CDR3 loop spans 13 amino acids. Germline V gene data show CDR1 as SQVTM and CDR2 as ANQGSEA. Trimming left V 6 bases short and J 2 bases short, with 13 bases between. In nucleotides, the CDR3 is TGCAGCGTCCCCCCGGGGTCCAACTATGGCTACACCTTC. Its protein is CSVPPGSNYGYTF. Looking up the rest from reference TRBV29-1 and TRBJ1-2 gives the full variable domain: SAVISQKPSRDICQRGTSLTIQCQVDSQVTMMFWYRQQPGQSLTLIATANQGSEATYESGFVIDKFPISRPNLTFSTLTVSNMSPEDSSIYLCSVPPGSNYGYTFGSGTRLTVV.

The rearrangement joins TRBV28 to TRBJ2-5, with TRBD1 as a possible D gene (6 bases). Near its end, the DNA agrees better with TRBJ2-7, so the J call may be wrong. Germline V CDR1 and CDR2: MDHEN, SYDVKM. The CDR3 is 15 amino acids. The CDR3 sequence is CASSATRAGVYEQYF. Written as DNA, the CDR3 is TGTGCCAGCAGCGCTACTCGGGCAGGGGTCTACGAGCAGTACTTC.

The gene calls are TRBV19 and TRBJ2-3, with a possible D match to TRBD2 (6 bases). The CDR3 has 15 residues. V shed 3 bases and J shed 3 bases, with 13 bases lying between them. Germline V gene data show CDR1 as LNHDA and CDR2 as SQIVND (reference sequence). The CDR3 here is CASSMGGRLTDTQYF. CDR3 nucleotides: TGTGCCAGTAGTATGGGTGGGAGGCTTACAGATACGCAGTATTTT.

The chain carries TRBV19 and TRBJ2-4, with a weak D call TRBD2 (6 bases). This CDR3 is built from 14 residues. V was cut by 9 bases and J by 0 bases, with 12 bases left in between. Per the germline V gene, CDR1 is LNHDA and CDR2 is SQIVND (reference sequence). CDR3: CASHRRGAKNIQYF. The CDR3 nucleotides read TGTGCCAGCCACCGGAGGGGAGCCAAAAACATTCAGTACTTC.

As for this clone: Germline is not matched at one junction end, which may reflect a read error. V and J are TRBV6-5 and TRBJ1-3, with 7 nucleotides matching TRBD1. Germline loops: CDR1 MNHEY, CDR2 SVGAGI. The CDR3 length is 14 residues. CDR3 DNA sequence: TGTGCCAGCAGCTATGACAGGGCTGGAAACACCATGTATTTT. Translation: CASSYDRAGNTMYF.

The V gene is TRBV29-1, the J gene TRBJ1-3, with 7 bases identical to TRBD1. The length of the CDR3 is 13 residues. The trim removed 7 bases at V and 4 bases at J, leaving 7 bases unmatched. CDR1 is SQVTM, CDR2 ANQGSEA, per germline. The DNA of the CDR3 is TGCAGCGCGACAGGGCAATTCGGAAACACCATATATTTT. This translates into CSATGQFGNTIYF.

This clone was recorded only once. The chain is built from TRBV21-1 and TRBJ1-5; whether TRBD1, the table's D call, matches the DNA was not checked. TRBV21-1 is a pseudogene. The CDR3 is made up of 16 amino acids. The CDR3 nucleotides are TGTGCCAGCAGCATTACCCGGGACATTACGAATTCGGCCCAGCATTTT. It translates to CASSITRDITNSAQHF.

For the CDR3, the DNA is TGTGCCAGCAGCCCAACAGGGGTTGGGTCCTACGAGCAGTACTTC. Protein: CASSPTGVGSYEQYF. The chain recombines TRBV5-5 with TRBJ2-7; the match to TRBD1 covers 7 bases. This CDR3 spans 15 amino acids. V lost 4 bases and J lost 1; bases outside the gene matches: 8. Germline V CDR1 and CDR2: SGHKS, YYEKEE (reference sequence).

The chain couples TRBV2 to TRBJ2-7, with TRBD1 matching 10 bases. Germline values: CDR1 SNHLY, CDR2 FYNNEI. The V and J ends lost 5 bases and 3 bases, in that order; junction bases with no gene match: 10. This CDR3 region has 16 residues. This CDR3 is CASSPGQGSMIYEQYF. Written as DNA, the CDR3 is TGTGCCAGCAGTCCGGGACAGGGGAGTATGATCTACGAGCAGTACTTC.

The chain links TRBV13 to TRBJ2-3, with 14 positions matching TRBD2. The CDR3 contains 19 residues. Per germline, CDR1 PRHDT and CDR2 FYEKMQ (reference sequence). V trimming: 4 bases; J trimming: 3 bases; junction bases outside the gene matches: 12. The CDR3 region has the DNA TGTGCCAGCAGCTCTTACTCCGGGACTAGCGGGAGTAGGACAGATACGCAGTATTTT. Its translation: CASSSYSGTSGSRTDTQYF.

CDR3 in amino acids: CAWMIQINSPLHF. CDR3 DNA sequence: TGTGCCTGGATGATACAAATCAATTCACCCCTCCACTTT. The chain couples TRBV30 to TRBJ1-6; D remains ambiguous. The CDR3 is 13 residues long. Germline loops: CDR1 GTSNPN, CDR2 SVGIG (reference sequence). With 4 bases removed from V and 7 bases from J, the gap between germline ends came to 11 bases.

Turning to this clone: Additional DNA sequences in this sample encode the identical CDR3. J is TRBJ1-5 and V is TRBV28; no definite D call. The CDR3 spans 14 residues. V lost 3 bases and J 1 base, leaving 7 bases between the germline ends. The germline V gene has CDR1 MDHEN and CDR2 SYDVKM. In nucleotides, the CDR3 is TGTGCCAGCAGTTTGGGAGGAAGCAATCAGCCCCAGCATTTT. Protein product: CASSLGGSNQPQHF.

V is TRBV19 and J is TRBJ2-1, with 7 positions matching TRBD2. V was pared by 4 bases and J by 6 bases, with 12 bases of the junction left unmatched. The V gene's germline CDR1 is LNHDA and CDR2 SQIVND (reference sequence). The CDR3 runs 16 residues. The chain's CDR3 is CASSRPLAATINEQFF. In DNA form, the CDR3 reads TGTGCCAGTAGTAGGCCGCTAGCGGCGACAATCAATGAGCAGTTCTTC. The full variable domain, rest sourced from reference TRBV19 and TRBJ2-1, is DGGITQSPKYLFRKEGQNVTLSCEQNLNHDAMYWYRQDPGQGLRLIYYSQIVNDFQKGDIAEGYSVSREKKESFPLTVTSAQKNPTAFYLCASSRPLAATINEQFFGPGTRLTVL.

V gene TRBV10-3 combines with J gene TRBJ1-1; weak D call: TRBD1 (6 bases). V dropped 4 bases and J dropped 3 bases, with 12 bases sitting between them. The CDR3 runs 14 residues. Germline CDR1 ENHRY, CDR2 SYGVKD. The CDR3 DNA is TGTGCCATCAGTGCGGGGGGGCGAGACACTGAAGCTTTCTTT. Protein: CAISAGGRDTEAFF.

V gene TRBV7-3 combines with J gene TRBJ2-5; 12 bases match TRBD2. The J call may not be correct, given that the DNA end is closer to TRBJ2-7. Germline lookup yields CDR1 SGHTA and CDR2 FQGTGA. The CDR3 totals 14 residues. The CDR3 spells CASKATSGSYEQYF. CDR3 nucleotide sequence: TGTGCCAGCAAAGCGACTAGCGGGAGTTACGAGCAGTACTTC.

This chain connects TRBV5-1 to TRBJ2-7; 7 nucleotides match TRBD2. This CDR3 contains 14 residues. Germline CDR1 SGHRS, CDR2 YFSETQ. V was clipped by 6 bases and J by 2 bases; unmatched bases: 8. The CDR3 protein is CASNLGGVAYEQYF. The CDR3 DNA is TGCGCCAGCAACCTGGGAGGGGTCGCCTACGAGCAGTACTTC. The full variable domain, completed using reference TRBV5-1 and TRBJ2-7, is KAGVTQTPRYLIKTRGQQVTLSCSPISGHRSVSWYQQTPGQGLQFLFEYFSETQRNKGNFPGRFSGRQFSNSRSEMNVSTLELGDSALYLCASNLGGVAYEQYFGPGTRLTVT.

J is TRBJ2-7 and V is TRBV27; 8 bases are a match to TRBD1. Germline V lookup: CDR1 MNHEY, CDR2 SMNVEV (reference sequence). CDR3 length: 14 residues. V gave up 6 bases and J gave up 2 bases; unmatched junction bases: 6. The CDR3 DNA reads as TGTGCCAGCAGGGACAGGGACTGGGCCTACGAGCAGTACTTC. Translating gives CASRDRDWAYEQYF.